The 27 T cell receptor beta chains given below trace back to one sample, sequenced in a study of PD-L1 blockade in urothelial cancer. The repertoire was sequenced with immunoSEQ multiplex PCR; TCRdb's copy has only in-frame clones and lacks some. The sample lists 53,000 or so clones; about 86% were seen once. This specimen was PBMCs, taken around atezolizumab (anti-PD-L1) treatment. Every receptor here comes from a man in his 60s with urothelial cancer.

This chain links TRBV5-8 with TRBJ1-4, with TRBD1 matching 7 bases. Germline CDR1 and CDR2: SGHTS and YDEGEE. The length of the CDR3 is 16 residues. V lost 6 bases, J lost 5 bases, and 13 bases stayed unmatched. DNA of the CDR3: TGTGCCAGCACCCCCGGGACAGACTTCCTAAATGAAAAACTGTTTTTT. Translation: CASTPGTDFLNEKLFF.

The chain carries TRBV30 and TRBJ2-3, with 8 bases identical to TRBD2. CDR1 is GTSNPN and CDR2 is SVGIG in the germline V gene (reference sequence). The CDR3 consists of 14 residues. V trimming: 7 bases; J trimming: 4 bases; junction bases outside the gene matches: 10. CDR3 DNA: TGTGCCTTTGGGACTCAACTAGCGGCAGATACGCAGTATTTT. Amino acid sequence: CAFGTQLAADTQYF.

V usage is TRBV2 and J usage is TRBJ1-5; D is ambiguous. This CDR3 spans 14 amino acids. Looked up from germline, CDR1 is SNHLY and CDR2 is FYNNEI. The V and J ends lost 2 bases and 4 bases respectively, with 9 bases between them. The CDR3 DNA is TGTGCCAGCAGTGAAATGTCATTTAATCAGCCCCAGCATTTT. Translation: CASSEMSFNQPQHF.

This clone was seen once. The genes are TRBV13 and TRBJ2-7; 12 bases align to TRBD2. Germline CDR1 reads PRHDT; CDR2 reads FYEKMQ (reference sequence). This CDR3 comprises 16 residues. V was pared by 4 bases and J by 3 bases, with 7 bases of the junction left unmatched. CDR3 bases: TGTGCCAGCAGCTCGATTGGACTAGCGGGGCGCTACGAGCAGTACTTC. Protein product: CASSSIGLAGRYEQYF.

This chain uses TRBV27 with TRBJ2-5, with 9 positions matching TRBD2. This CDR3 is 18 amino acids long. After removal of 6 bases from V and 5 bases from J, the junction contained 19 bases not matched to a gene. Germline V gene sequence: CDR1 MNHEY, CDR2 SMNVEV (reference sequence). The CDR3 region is CASSFISGGSIKGETQYF. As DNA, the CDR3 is TGTGCCAGCAGCTTTATTAGCGGGGGTTCTATAAAAGGGGAGACCCAGTACTTC.

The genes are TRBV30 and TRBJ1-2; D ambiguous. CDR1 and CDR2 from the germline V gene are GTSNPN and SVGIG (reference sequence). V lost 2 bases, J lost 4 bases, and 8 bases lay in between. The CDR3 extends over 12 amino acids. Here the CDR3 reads CAWSFSGYGYTF. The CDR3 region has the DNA TGTGCCTGGAGTTTTTCCGGCTATGGCTACACCTTC.

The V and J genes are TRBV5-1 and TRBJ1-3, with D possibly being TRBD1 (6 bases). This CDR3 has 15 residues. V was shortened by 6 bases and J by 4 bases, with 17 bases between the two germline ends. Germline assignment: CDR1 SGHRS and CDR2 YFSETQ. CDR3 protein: CASTLDGGLGNTIYF. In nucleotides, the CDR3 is TGCGCCAGCACCCTCGACGGGGGGCTCGGAAACACCATATATTTT.

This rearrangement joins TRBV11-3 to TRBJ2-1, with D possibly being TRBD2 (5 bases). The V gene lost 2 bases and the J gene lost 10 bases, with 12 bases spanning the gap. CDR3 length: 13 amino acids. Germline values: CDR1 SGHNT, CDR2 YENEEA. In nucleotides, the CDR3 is TGTGCCAGCAGCTTACCGACAAAGCGGGAGCAGTTCTTC. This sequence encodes CASSLPTKREQFF. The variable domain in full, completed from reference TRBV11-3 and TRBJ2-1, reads EAGVVQSPRYKIIEKKQPVAFWCNPISGHNTLYWYLQNLGQGPELLIRYENEEAVDDSQLPKDRFSAERLKGVDSTLKIQPAELGDSAVYLCASSLPTKREQFFGPGTRLTVL.

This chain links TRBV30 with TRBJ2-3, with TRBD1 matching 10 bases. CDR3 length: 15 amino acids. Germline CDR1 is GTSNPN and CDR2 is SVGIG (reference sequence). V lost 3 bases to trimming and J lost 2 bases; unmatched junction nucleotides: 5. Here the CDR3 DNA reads TGTGCCTGGAGCCCCGGGACAGGGGCCACAGATACGCAGTATTTT. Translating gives CAWSPGTGATDTQYF.

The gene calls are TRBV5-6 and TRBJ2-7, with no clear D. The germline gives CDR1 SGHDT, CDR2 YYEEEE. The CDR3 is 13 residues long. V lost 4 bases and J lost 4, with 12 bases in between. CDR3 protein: CASSKTSMYEQYF. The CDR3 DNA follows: TGTGCCAGCAGCAAGACATCGATGTACGAGCAGTACTTC.

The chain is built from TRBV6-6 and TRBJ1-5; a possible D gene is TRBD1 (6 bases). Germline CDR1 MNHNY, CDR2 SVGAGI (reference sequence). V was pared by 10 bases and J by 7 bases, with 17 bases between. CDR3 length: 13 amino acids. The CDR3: CATDLQGWQPQHF. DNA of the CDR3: TGTGCCACCGATTTACAGGGCTGGCAGCCCCAGCATTTT.

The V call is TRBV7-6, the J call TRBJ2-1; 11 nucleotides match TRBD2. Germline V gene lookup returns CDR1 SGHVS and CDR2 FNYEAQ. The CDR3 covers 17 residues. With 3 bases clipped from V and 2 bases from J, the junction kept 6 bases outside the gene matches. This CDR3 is CASSLAGTSGAYNEQFF. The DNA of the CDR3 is TGTGCCAGCAGCTTGGCCGGGACTAGCGGAGCCTACAATGAGCAGTTCTTC.

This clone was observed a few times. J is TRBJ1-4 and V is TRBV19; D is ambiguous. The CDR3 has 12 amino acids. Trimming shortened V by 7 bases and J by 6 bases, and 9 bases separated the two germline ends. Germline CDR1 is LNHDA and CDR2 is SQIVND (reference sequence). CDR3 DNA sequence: TGTGCCAGTATCGGGGAAGATGAAAAACTGTTTTTT. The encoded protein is CASIGEDEKLFF. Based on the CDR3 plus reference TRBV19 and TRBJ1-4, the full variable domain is DGGITQSPKYLFRKEGQNVTLSCEQNLNHDAMYWYRQDPGQGLRLIYYSQIVNDFQKGDIAEGYSVSREKKESFPLTVTSAQKNPTAFYLCASIGEDEKLFFGSGTQLSVL.

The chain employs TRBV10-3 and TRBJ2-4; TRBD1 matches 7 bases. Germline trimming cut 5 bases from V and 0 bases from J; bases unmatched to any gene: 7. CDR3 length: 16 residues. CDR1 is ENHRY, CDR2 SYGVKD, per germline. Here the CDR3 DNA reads TGTGCCATCAGTTGGGACAGCAATATAGCCAAAAACATTCAGTACTTC. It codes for CAISWDSNIAKNIQYF.

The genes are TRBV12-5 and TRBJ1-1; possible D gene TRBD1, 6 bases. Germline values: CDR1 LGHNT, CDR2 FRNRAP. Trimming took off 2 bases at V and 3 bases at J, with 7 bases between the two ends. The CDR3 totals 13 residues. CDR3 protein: CASGLNRDTEAFF. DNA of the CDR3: TGTGCTAGTGGTTTGAACAGGGACACTGAAGCTTTCTTT.

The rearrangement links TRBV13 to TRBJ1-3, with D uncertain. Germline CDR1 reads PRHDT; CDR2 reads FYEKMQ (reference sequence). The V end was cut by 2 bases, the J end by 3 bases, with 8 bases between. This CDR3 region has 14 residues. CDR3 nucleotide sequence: TGTGCCAGCAGCTTATGGGCCAATGGAAACACCATATATTTT. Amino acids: CASSLWANGNTIYF. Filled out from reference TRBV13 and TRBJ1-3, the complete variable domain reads AAGVIQSPRHLIKEKRETATLKCYPIPRHDTVYWYQQGPGQDPQFLISFYEKMQSDKGSIPDRFSAQQFSDYHSELNMSSLELGDSALYFCASSLWANGNTIYFGEGSWLTVV.

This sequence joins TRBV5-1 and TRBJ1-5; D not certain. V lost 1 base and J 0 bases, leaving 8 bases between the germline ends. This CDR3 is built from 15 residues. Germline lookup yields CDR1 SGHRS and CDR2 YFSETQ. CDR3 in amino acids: CASSLSPGSNQPQHF. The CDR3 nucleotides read TGCGCCAGCAGCTTGTCCCCCGGTAGCAATCAGCCCCAGCATTTT. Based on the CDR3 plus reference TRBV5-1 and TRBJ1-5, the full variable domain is KAGVTQTPRYLIKTRGQQVTLSCSPISGHRSVSWYQQTPGQGLQFLFEYFSETQRNKGNFPGRFSGRQFSNSRSEMNVSTLELGDSALYLCASSLSPGSNQPQHFGDGTRLSIL.

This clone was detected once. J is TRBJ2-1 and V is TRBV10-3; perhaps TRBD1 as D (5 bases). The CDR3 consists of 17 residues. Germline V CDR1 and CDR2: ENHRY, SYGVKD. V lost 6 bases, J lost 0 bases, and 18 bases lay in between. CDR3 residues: CAISSWTPPTSYNEQFF. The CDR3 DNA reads TGTGCCATCAGCTCTTGGACACCGCCGACCTCCTACAATGAGCAGTTCTTC.

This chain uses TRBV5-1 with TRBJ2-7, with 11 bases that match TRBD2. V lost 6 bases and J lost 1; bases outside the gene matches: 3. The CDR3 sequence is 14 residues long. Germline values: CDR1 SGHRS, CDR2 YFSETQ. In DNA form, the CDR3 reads TGCGCCAGCAACCTAGCGGGGGGTTCCTACGAGCAGTACTTC. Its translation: CASNLAGGSYEQYF.

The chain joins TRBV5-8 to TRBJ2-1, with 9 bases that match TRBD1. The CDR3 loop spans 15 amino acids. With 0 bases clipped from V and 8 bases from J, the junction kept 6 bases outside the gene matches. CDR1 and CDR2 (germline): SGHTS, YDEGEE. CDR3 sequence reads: CASSLVGQGWDEQFF. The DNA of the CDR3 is TGTGCCAGCAGCTTGGTGGGACAGGGATGGGATGAGCAGTTCTTC.

DNA for the CDR3: TGCGCCAGCAGCCAAGTACTTTCGACAGATACGCAGTATTTT. Its translation is CASSQVLSTDTQYF. The chain combines TRBV4-3 with TRBJ2-3; no clear D. V was cut by 1 base and J by 3 bases, with 8 bases left in between. CDR3 size: 14 residues. Germline assignment: CDR1 LGHNA and CDR2 YSLEER.

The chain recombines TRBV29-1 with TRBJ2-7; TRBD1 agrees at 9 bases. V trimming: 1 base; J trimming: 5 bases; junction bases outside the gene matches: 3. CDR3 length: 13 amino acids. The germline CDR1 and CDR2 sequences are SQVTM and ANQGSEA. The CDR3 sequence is CSVEGTGVDEQYF. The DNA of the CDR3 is TGCAGCGTTGAAGGGACAGGGGTTGACGAGCAGTACTTC.

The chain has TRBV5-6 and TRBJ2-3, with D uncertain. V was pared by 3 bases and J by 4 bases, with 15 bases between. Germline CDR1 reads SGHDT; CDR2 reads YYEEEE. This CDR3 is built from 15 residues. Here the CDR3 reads CASSYIVAGADTQYF. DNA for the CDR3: TGTGCCAGCAGCTACATCGTCGCAGGTGCAGATACGCAGTATTTT.

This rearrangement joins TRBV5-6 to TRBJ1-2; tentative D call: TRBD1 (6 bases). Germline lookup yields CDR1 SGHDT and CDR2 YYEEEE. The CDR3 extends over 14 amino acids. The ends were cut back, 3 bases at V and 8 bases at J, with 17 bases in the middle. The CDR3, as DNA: TGTGCCAGCAGCTCCGGCAGCAGGGGCGCGGGCTACACCTTC. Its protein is CASSSGSRGAGYTF.

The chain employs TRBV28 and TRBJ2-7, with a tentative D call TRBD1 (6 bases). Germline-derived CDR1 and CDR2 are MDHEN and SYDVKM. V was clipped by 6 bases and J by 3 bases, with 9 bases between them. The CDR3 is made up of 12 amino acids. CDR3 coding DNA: TGTGCCAGCAGGCAGACAGGCTACGAGCAGTACTTC. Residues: CASRQTGYEQYF.

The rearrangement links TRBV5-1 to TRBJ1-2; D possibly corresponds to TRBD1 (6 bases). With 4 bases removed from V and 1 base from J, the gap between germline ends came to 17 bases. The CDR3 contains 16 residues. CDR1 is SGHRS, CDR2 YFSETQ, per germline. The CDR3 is CASSDLGTSFNYGYTF. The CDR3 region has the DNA TGCGCCAGCAGCGACCTTGGGACATCCTTTAACTATGGCTACACCTTC.

Written as DNA, the CDR3 is TGTGCCAGCAGCCAAAGGAGCGGGAACACCGGGGAGCTGTTTTTT. Translating it yields CASSQRSGNTGELFF. The chain combines TRBV11-3 with TRBJ2-2; D is possibly TRBD2 (5 bases). Per germline, CDR1 SGHNT and CDR2 YENEEA. Trimming cost V 5 bases and J 1 base, with 11 bases left between them. The CDR3 is 15 amino acids.